The source of this TCR beta chain is a study of Ad26.COV2.S vaccination and SARS-CoV-2 variants. Looking at the study overall: The vaccine Ad26.COV2.S was put into the muscle once, or twice with 56 days between. Study-level points and caveats: From the TCR breadth and depth analyses, total T cell responses may have been underestimated. The authors reported substantial breadth in spike-specific CD8+ and CD4+ T cell responses after vaccination.

Treatment: 15 to 20 received Ad26.COV2.S at low or high dose, single or two shots; about 5 received placebo; per-sample allocation not given. At day 63 after the first vaccine or placebo injection, samples were drawn. About this clone itself: The antigen remains undetermined.

Data came from immunoSEQ multiplex PCR; TCRdb stores just in-frame clones and leaves some out. The sample includes 300,000 to 500,000 clones, 88% of them seen just once. Here the sequenced sample was peripheral blood, taken in a trial of Ad26.COV2.S vaccine versus placebo. The receptor was derived from a person aged 18 to 59 who received the Ad26.COV2.S COVID-19 vaccine or a placebo.

The CDR3 spells CASSQGPLVSHTEAFF. As DNA, the CDR3 is TGCGCCAGCAGCCAGGGGCCCCTAGTCTCTCACACTGAAGCTTTCTTT. The chain joins TRBV4-1 to TRBJ1-1; perhaps TRBD1 as D (5 bases). Germline V gene sequence: CDR1 MGHRA, CDR2 YSYEKL. Between the trimmed V and J ends, which lost 3 bases and 3 bases, there was a span of 17 bases. The CDR3 has 16 residues.